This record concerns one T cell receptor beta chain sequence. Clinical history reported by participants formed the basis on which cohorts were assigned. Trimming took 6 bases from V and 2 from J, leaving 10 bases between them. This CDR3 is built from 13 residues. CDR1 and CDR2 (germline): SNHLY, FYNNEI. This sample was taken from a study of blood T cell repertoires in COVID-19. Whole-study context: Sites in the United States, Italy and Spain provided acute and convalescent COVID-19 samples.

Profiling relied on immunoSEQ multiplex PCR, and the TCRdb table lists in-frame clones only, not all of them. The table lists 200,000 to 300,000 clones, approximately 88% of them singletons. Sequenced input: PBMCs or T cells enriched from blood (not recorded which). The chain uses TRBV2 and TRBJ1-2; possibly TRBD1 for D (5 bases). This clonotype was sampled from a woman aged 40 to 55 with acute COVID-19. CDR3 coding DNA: TGTGCCAGCAGCCGGGGGAAAAACTATGGCTACACCTTC. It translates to CASSRGKNYGYTF.